One and the same sample provided the 9 T cell receptor beta chains below, sequenced in a study of Graves' ophthalmopathy and Graves' hyperthyroidism. CDR3 regions of TCR beta were amplified from RNA transcripts. Scientists carried out first-round RT-PCR using HTBI primers and then a second-round multiplex PCR. TCRdb re-called the multiplex PCR reads through MiXCR, storing one row per CDR3 protein. The sample lists about 640,000 distinct CDR3 sequences; over 40% were seen once. Sequencing input: peripheral blood. The receptors shown here come from an adult man with Graves' ophthalmopathy.

The table lists this clonotype with many counts. This rearrangement joins TRBV7-6 to TRBJ2-7; no clear D gene. Germline CDR1 SGHVS, CDR2 FNYEAQ. The V gene lost 0 bases and the J gene lost 5 bases, with 11 bases spanning the gap. The CDR3 runs 14 residues. The chain's CDR3 is CASSLAGGSDEQYF. CDR3 nucleotide sequence: TGTGCCAGCAGCTTAGCGGGTGGGTCAGACGAGCAGTACTTC.

The rearrangement joins TRBV5-4 to TRBJ2-7, with D possibly matching TRBD1 (5 bases). Deletions cut 0 bases from V and 5 bases from J, with 15 bases between. Germline V gene sequence: CDR1 SGHNT, CDR2 YYREEE (reference sequence). The length of the CDR3 is 15 residues. CDR3 sequence reads: CASSLVNSQGHEQYF. CDR3 in DNA: TGTGCCAGCAGCTTGGTGAATTCCCAGGGCCACGAGCAGTACTTC. Looking up the rest from reference TRBV5-4 and TRBJ2-7 gives the full variable domain: ETGVTQSPTHLIKTRGQQVTLRCSSQSGHNTVSWYQQALGQGPQFIFQYYREEENGRGNFPPRFSGLQFPNYSSELNVNALELDDSALYLCASSLVNSQGHEQYFGPGTRLTVT.

This clonotype was seen many times. The chain couples TRBV29-1 to TRBJ2-2; 7 bases are a match to TRBD2. CDR3 size: 12 residues. Germline CDR1 is SQVTM and CDR2 is ANQGSEA. The CDR3 DNA reads TGCGGGGCGGGGGTCATCACCGGGGAGCTGTTTTTT. It specifies CGAGVITGELFF.

This clonotype was counted at least ten times. The chain couples TRBV20-1 to TRBJ2-7; tentatively, D is TRBD2 (5 bases). The CDR3 is made up of 13 amino acids. Germline assignment: CDR1 DFQATT and CDR2 SNEGSKA (reference sequence). V was trimmed by 3 bases and J by 1 base, leaving 10 bases between them. The CDR3 is CSARRVESYEQYF. CDR3 DNA: TGCAGTGCTAGGCGGGTAGAGTCCTACGAGCAGTACTTC.

This clonotype was detected ten times or more. The CDR3 here is CSVGPLSGNFTYEQYF. In nucleotides, the CDR3 is TGCAGCGTTGGACCACTTAGCGGGAACTTTACCTACGAGCAGTACTTC. The rearrangement links TRBV29-1 to TRBJ2-7, with TRBD2 identical over 8 bases. The CDR3 is made up of 16 amino acids. V lost 4 bases to trimming and J lost 2 bases; unmatched junction nucleotides: 13. The germline gives CDR1 SQVTM, CDR2 ANQGSEA.

The V gene is TRBV6-5, the J gene TRBJ2-7; the match to TRBD2 covers 8 bases. The ends lost 6 bases at V and 0 bases at J; junction bases unmatched: 7. CDR1 is MNHEY and CDR2 is SVGAGI in the germline V gene. The CDR3 has 15 amino acids. CDR3 sequence (DNA): TGTGCCAGCAGACTAGCGGCAAGCACCTCCTACGAGCAGTACTTC. Its protein is CASRLAASTSYEQYF.

This clonotype was counted only a few times. CDR3 in DNA: TGTGCCAGCAGCCCCCGGGGGCGGGCCTACGAGCAGTACTTC. It encodes CASSPRGRAYEQYF. The chain links TRBV6-5 to TRBJ2-7; D assignment may be TRBD1 or TRBD2 (6 bases each). V lost 6 bases and J 2 bases, leaving 14 bases between the germline ends. Germline-derived CDR1 and CDR2 are MNHEY and SVGAGI. This CDR3 has 14 amino acids.

The chain combines TRBV24-1 with TRBJ2-7; TRBD2 might be the D (6 bases). Looked up from germline, CDR1 is KGHDR and CDR2 is SFDVKD. The CDR3 extends over 13 amino acids. V was cut by 6 bases and J by 6 bases, with 14 bases left in between. The CDR3 nucleotides read TGTGCCACCAGTACTACGGGGGTACGCGAGCAGTACTTC. Protein: CATSTTGVREQYF.

The chain recombines TRBV24-1 with TRBJ1-4; 7 positions match TRBD1. V lost 9 bases to trimming and J lost 8 bases; unmatched junction nucleotides: 20. Germline V lookup: CDR1 KGHDR, CDR2 SFDVKD. There are 17 residues in the CDR3. The CDR3 coding sequence is TGTGCCACCGTACGAATCCACCGGGATCAGGGGGAAGAAAAACTGTTTTTT. Protein product: CATVRIHRDQGEEKLFF.